What follows are 18 T cell receptor beta chains derived from one specimen sequenced in a study of technical replicates of blood from several donors. Produced via immunoSEQ multiplex PCR; TCRdb's table is partial and in-frame only. This repertoire shows fewer than 95,000 clones, approximately 94% found once; its top ten account for more than 0.2%. Sequenced input: T cells isolated from PBMCs. These receptors were taken from a human donor in good health.

This chain uses TRBV25-1 with TRBJ2-5; D unresolved. The J call may be incorrect, as the DNA end agrees better with TRBJ2-7. The CDR3 length is 12 residues. Germline V CDR1 and CDR2: MGHDK, SYGVNS. The CDR3 DNA reads as TGTGCCAGCAGTTTGGGTGACTACGAGCAGTACTTC. Translation: CASSLGDYEQYF.

V gene TRBV7-9 combines with J gene TRBJ2-7, with 8 bases aligning to TRBD2. V trimming: 3 bases; J trimming: 5 bases; junction bases outside the gene matches: 9. Germline V gives CDR1 SEHNR, CDR2 FQNEAQ (reference sequence). CDR3 size: 15 residues. The CDR3 DNA sequence: TGTGCCAGCAGCTTTCAGGCGGGAGGTGGTAACGAGCAGTACTTC. It codes for CASSFQAGGGNEQYF.

The chain joins TRBV18 to TRBJ2-1; TRBD1 matches 7 bases. The CDR3 contains 14 residues. Trimming removed 0 bases from V and 13 bases from J; junction bases left unmatched: 9. Germline-derived CDR1 and CDR2 are KGHSH and LQKENI. The CDR3 spells CASSPPGPGGDQFF. The CDR3 DNA reads TGTGCCAGCTCACCACCCGGGCCAGGGGGAGATCAGTTCTTC. The full variable domain, with the rest looked up from reference TRBV18 and TRBJ2-1, is NAGVMQNPRHLVRRRGQEARLRCSPMKGHSHVYWYRQLPEEGLKFMVYLQKENIIDESGMPKERFSAEFPKEGPSILRIQQVVRGDSAAYFCASSPPGPGGDQFFGPGTRLTVL.

V and J are TRBV27 and TRBJ1-1; D is possibly TRBD1 (5 bases). Trimming removed 2 bases from V and 0 bases from J, with 7 bases in between. Germline V gives CDR1 MNHEY, CDR2 SMNVEV (reference sequence). The CDR3 contains 14 residues. CDR3 amino acids: CASSLGGVNTEAFF. As DNA, the CDR3 is TGTGCCAGCAGTTTAGGGGGGGTGAACACTGAAGCTTTCTTT.

The chain carries TRBV7-3 and TRBJ2-2; D possibly corresponds to TRBD1 (6 bases). CDR1 and CDR2 from the germline V gene are SGHTA and FQGTGA. Trimming shortened V by 4 bases and J by 4 bases, and 28 bases separated the two germline ends. The CDR3 consists of 20 residues. The CDR3 here is CASSSTRDTLQPKSTGELFF. CDR3 bases: TGTGCCAGCAGCTCGACCCGGGACACACTACAGCCCAAGAGCACCGGGGAGCTGTTTTTT.

CDR3 sequence reads: CASSERDSAKNIQYF. CDR3 sequence (DNA): TGTGCCAGCAGTGAACGGGACAGTGCCAAAAACATTCAGTACTTC. The chain is built from TRBV6-1 and TRBJ2-4; TRBD1 aligns across 7 bases. Germline CDR1 is MNHNS and CDR2 is SASEGT. J lost 1 base, V lost 2 bases, and 2 bases had no gene match. This CDR3 has 15 residues.

The V gene is TRBV5-4, the J gene TRBJ2-5; D gene unclear. CDR1 SGHNT and CDR2 YYREEE come from the germline V gene (reference sequence). The V and J ends lost 2 bases and 0 bases respectively, with 5 bases between them. The CDR3 is 13 amino acids. Here the CDR3 DNA reads TGTGCCAGCAGCTTCAGCGACCAAGAGACCCAGTACTTC. Amino acids: CASSFSDQETQYF.

V is TRBV7-3 and J is TRBJ1-6; no reliable D call. The length of the CDR3 is 14 residues. Germline CDR1 and CDR2: SGHTA and FQGTGA. V was clipped by 3 bases and J by 4 bases, with 7 bases between them. The CDR3 protein is CASSFHLYNSPLHF. DNA for the CDR3: TGTGCCAGCAGCTTCCATCTATATAATTCACCCCTCCACTTT.

The chain recombines TRBV2 with TRBJ2-7, with D possibly TRBD1 on 6 matching bases. Germline V lookup: CDR1 SNHLY, CDR2 FYNNEI. V lost 10 bases, J lost 4 bases, and 20 bases lay in between. There are 14 residues in the CDR3. In nucleotides, the CDR3 is TGTGCCATCGAAGCAGCTCCCACAGGGTACGAGCAGTACTTC. Translation gives CAIEAAPTGYEQYF.

This clone showed up just once. The chain couples TRBV19 to TRBJ2-1; tentatively, D is TRBD2 (7 bases). The length of the CDR3 is 15 residues. Trimming left V 8 bases short and J 5 bases short, with 19 bases between. Germline V gives CDR1 LNHDA, CDR2 SQIVND (reference sequence). CDR3: CASQMWGGRNNEQFF. CDR3 DNA: TGTGCCAGTCAAATGTGGGGGGGGCGAAACAATGAGCAGTTCTTC.

The chain combines TRBV2 with TRBJ2-7; TRBD1 matches at 8 bases. This CDR3 is 14 amino acids long. Germline CDR1 is SNHLY and CDR2 is FYNNEI. CDR3 sequence reads: CVGRVRTGTYEQYF. The CDR3 DNA reads TGTGTCGGAAGAGTTCGGACAGGGACCTACGAGCAGTACTTC.

The chain is built from TRBV6-1 and TRBJ1-1; 7 bases match TRBD1. The V gene's germline CDR1 is MNHNS and CDR2 SASEGT. Germline trimming cut 4 bases from V and 3 bases from J; bases unmatched to any gene: 8. The CDR3 contains 15 residues. The CDR3 protein is CASSGYRGWDTEAFF. The CDR3 coding sequence is TGTGCCAGCAGTGGCTACAGGGGTTGGGACACTGAAGCTTTCTTT.

The chain uses TRBV19 and TRBJ2-3; 8 bases agree with TRBD2. The V gene end was trimmed by 8 bases and the J gene end by 1 base; junction bases not matched to a gene: 5. The CDR3 contains 14 residues. Germline V gene sequence: CDR1 LNHDA, CDR2 SQIVND (reference sequence). CDR3 in amino acids: CASQKAGGTDTQYF. The CDR3 DNA reads TGTGCCAGTCAAAAAGCGGGAGGCACAGATACGCAGTATTTT.

This sequence joins TRBV30 and TRBJ2-1; the D gene is possibly TRBD2 (6 bases). The CDR3 is 15 amino acids. Trimming shortened V by 3 bases and J by 7 bases, and 19 bases separated the two germline ends. The germline gives CDR1 GTSNPN, CDR2 SVGIG (reference sequence). This CDR3 is CAWRNTSRRLNEQFF. Here the CDR3 DNA reads TGTGCCTGGAGAAACACTAGCCGAAGATTGAATGAGCAGTTCTTC.

The rearrangement uses TRBV11-2 and TRBJ2-7, with TRBD2 matching 15 bases. Germline loops: CDR1 SGHAT, CDR2 FQNNGV. The CDR3 is made up of 16 amino acids. The J segment lost 7 bases and the V segment lost 5 bases, leaving 9 bases of the junction unmatched. Here the CDR3 reads CASSRPGTSGGREQYF. CDR3 bases: TGTGCCAGCAGCCGCCCTGGGACTAGCGGGGGGCGGGAGCAGTACTTC.

The V gene is TRBV11-2, the J gene TRBJ2-5, with 12 bases fitting TRBD2. CDR3 length: 18 amino acids. J was trimmed by 0 bases and V by 0 bases; bases with no gene match: 5. Germline-derived CDR1 and CDR2 are SGHAT and FQNNGV. CDR3 protein: CASSLDFWTSGDQETQYF. The DNA for the CDR3 is TGTGCCAGCAGCTTAGATTTTTGGACTAGCGGGGACCAAGAGACCCAGTACTTC. Combining the CDR3 with reference TRBV11-2 and TRBJ2-5 gives the whole variable domain EAGVAQSPRYKIIEKRQSVAFWCNPISGHATLYWYQQILGQGPKLLIQFQNNGVVDDSQLPKDRFSAERLKGVDSTLKIQPAKLEDSAVYLCASSLDFWTSGDQETQYFGPGTRLLVL.

The genes are TRBV18 and TRBJ1-2; 8 bases match TRBD1. Germline-derived CDR1 and CDR2 are KGHSH and LQKENI. CDR3 size: 13 residues. Trimming cost V 6 bases and J 3 bases; bases outside gene matches: 3. CDR3 bases: TGTGCCAGCTCGACAGGGGAGGACTATGGCTACACCTTC. Its protein product is CASSTGEDYGYTF.

This chain uses TRBV6-1 with TRBJ1-1, with 9 bases aligning to TRBD1. V lost 2 bases and J lost 0; bases outside the gene matches: 7. This CDR3 contains 17 residues. The germline CDR1 and CDR2 sequences are MNHNS and SASEGT. The CDR3 loop reads CASSETGQGIMNTEAFF. The CDR3 region has the DNA TGTGCCAGCAGTGAAACAGGACAGGGGATAATGAACACTGAAGCTTTCTTT.